This TCR beta chain was observed in a study of early T cells in non-severe SARS-CoV-2 infection. Findings and limits, study-wide: Clonotype matching in VDJdb favored anti-spike CD8 responses and did not capture private and CD4 specificities.

As regards this clonotype: Antigen: not known.

The CDR3 is 18 residues long. The J segment lost 7 bases and the V segment lost 1 base, leaving 13 bases of the junction unmatched. CDR1 and CDR2 from the germline V gene are LGHNA and YSLEER. Tagging with unique molecular identifiers was applied to individual cDNA molecules. Each CDR3 protein gets one entry after TCRdb re-called the 5' RACE reads with MiXCR. The data hold about 43,000 distinct CDR3 sequences, with roughly 11% observed a single time. Sequenced input: whole blood. The chain combines TRBV4-3 with TRBJ1-6; the match to TRBD1 covers 7 bases. This TCR derives from an adult who was a healthcare worker with PCR-confirmed SARS-CoV-2 infection or an uninfected control (not recorded which). DNA for the CDR3: TGCGCCAGCAGCCAAGTTCGTCGACAGGGAGGCCGGAATTCACCCCTCCACTTT. This translates into CASSQVRRQGGRNSPLHF.